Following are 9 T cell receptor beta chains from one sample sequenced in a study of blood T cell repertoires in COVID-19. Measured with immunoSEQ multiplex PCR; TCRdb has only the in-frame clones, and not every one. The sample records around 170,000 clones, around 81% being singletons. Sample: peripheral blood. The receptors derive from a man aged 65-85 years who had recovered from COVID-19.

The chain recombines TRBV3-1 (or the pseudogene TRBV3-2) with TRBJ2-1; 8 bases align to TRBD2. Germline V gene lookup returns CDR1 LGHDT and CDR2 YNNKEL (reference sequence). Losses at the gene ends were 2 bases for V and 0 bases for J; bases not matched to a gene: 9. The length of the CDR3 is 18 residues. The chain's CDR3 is CASSQTSSGQRSYNEQFF. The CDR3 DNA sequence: TGTGCCAGCAGCCAAACATCTAGCGGGCAACGCTCCTACAATGAGCAGTTCTTC.

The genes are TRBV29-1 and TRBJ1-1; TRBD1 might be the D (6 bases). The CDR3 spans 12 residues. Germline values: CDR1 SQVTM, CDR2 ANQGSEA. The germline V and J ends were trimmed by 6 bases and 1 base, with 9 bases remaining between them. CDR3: CSVAQGNTEAFF. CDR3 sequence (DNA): TGCAGCGTGGCACAGGGGAACACTGAAGCTTTCTTT.

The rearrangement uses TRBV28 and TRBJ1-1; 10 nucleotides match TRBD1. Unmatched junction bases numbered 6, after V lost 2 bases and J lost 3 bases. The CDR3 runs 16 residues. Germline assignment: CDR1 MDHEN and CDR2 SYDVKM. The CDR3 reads CASSLGSDRGDTEAFF. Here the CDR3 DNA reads TGTGCCAGCAGTTTAGGTTCGGACAGGGGGGACACTGAAGCTTTCTTT. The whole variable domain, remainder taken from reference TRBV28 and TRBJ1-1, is DVKVTQSSRYLVKRTGEKVFLECVQDMDHENMFWYRQDPGLGLRLIYFSYDVKMKEKGDIPEGYSVSREKKERFSLILESASTNQTSMYLCASSLGSDRGDTEAFFGQGTRLTVV.

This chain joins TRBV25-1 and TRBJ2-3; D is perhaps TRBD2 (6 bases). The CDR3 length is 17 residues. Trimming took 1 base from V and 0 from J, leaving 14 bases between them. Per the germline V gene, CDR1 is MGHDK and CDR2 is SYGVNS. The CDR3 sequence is CASSEWRGRASTDTQYF. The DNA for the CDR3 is TGTGCCAGCAGTGAATGGAGGGGCAGGGCTAGCACAGATACGCAGTATTTT.

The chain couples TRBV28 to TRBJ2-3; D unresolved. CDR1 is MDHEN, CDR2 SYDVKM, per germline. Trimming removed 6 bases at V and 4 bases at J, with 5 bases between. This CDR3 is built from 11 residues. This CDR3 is CASSSADTQYF. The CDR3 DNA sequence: TGTGCCAGCAGCAGCGCAGATACGCAGTATTTT.

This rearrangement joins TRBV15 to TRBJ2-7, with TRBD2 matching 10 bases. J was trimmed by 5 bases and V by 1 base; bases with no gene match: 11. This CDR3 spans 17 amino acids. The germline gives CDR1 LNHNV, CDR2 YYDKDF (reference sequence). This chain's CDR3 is CATSRAARSSGRNEQYF. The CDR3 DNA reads TGTGCCACCAGCAGAGCGGCGCGTAGTAGCGGGAGGAACGAGCAGTACTTC.

CDR3 in amino acids: CASSEKGTGFPYNEQFF. The CDR3 nucleotides read TGTGCCAGCAGTGAAAAGGGCACAGGGTTCCCCTACAATGAGCAGTTCTTC. The chain has TRBV2 and TRBJ2-1, with D perhaps matching TRBD1 (6 bases). V was clipped by 2 bases and J by 2 bases, with 16 bases between them. This CDR3 is 17 amino acids long. CDR1 and CDR2 from the germline V gene are SNHLY and FYNNEI.

The CDR3 region has the DNA TGTGCCAGTAGTACGACCGACTTAAACACTGAAGCTTTCTTT. It is translated as CASSTTDLNTEAFF. V is TRBV19 and J is TRBJ1-1; D gene ambiguous. This CDR3 is 14 amino acids long. From germline, CDR1 is LNHDA and CDR2 SQIVND (reference sequence). Trimming shortened V by 4 bases and J by 2 bases, and 11 bases separated the two germline ends.

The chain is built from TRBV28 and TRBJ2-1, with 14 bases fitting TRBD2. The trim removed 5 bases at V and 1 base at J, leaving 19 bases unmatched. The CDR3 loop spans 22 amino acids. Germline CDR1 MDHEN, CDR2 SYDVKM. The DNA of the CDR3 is TGTGCCAGCAGTACAATATTCGGGACTAGCGGGAGCCTGGGAGGATCCTACAATGAGCAGTTCTTC. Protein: CASSTIFGTSGSLGGSYNEQFF.